The 12 T cell receptor beta chains below all came from one sample that was sequenced in a study of T cell responses to AZD1222 COVID-19 vaccine. Using immunoSEQ multiplex PCR, the repertoire was profiled, and TCRdb retains in-frame clones only, with some absent. This repertoire shows 160,000 or so clones, 90% found once; its top ten account for about 1.4%. This material consisted of peripheral blood, taken 28 days after the second AZD1222 dose. The source of these receptors is an adult who received the AZD1222 COVID-19 vaccine.

The chain recombines TRBV6-5 with TRBJ2-7; D tentatively reads TRBD1 or TRBD2 (6 bases each). Trimming took 7 bases from V and 4 from J, leaving 14 bases between them. This CDR3 comprises 13 residues. Looked up from germline, CDR1 is MNHEY and CDR2 is SVGAGI. The CDR3 coding sequence is TGTGCCAGCATTGGAGGGGGGATGTACGAGCAGTACTTC. Its translation: CASIGGGMYEQYF.

Only one count was recorded for this clone. The V and J genes are TRBV9 and TRBJ1-3, with D possibly being TRBD1 (5 bases). The CDR3 runs 16 residues. V lost 3 bases and J lost 2, with 15 bases in between. The germline V gene encodes CDR1 SGDLS and CDR2 YYNGEE. The CDR3 region has the DNA TGTGCCAGCAGCGGCTGGGGGGGGACGGCTGGAAACACCATATATTTT. Residues: CASSGWGGTAGNTIYF.

This chain joins TRBV11-2 and TRBJ1-2, with D unclear. CDR3 length: 15 amino acids. Germline V gene lookup returns CDR1 SGHAT and CDR2 FQNNGV. Between the trimmed V and J ends, which lost 5 bases and 2 bases, there was a span of 15 bases. For the CDR3, the DNA is TGTGCCAGCAGCCTCTCCCTTTCTCCAAACTATGGCTACACCTTC. Protein: CASSLSLSPNYGYTF.

This clone has only one observation. V usage is TRBV3-1 (or the pseudogene TRBV3-2) and J usage is TRBJ2-5, with D perhaps matching TRBD2 (6 bases). Trimming shortened V by 3 bases and J by 5 bases, and 10 bases separated the two germline ends. Germline V CDR1 and CDR2: LGHDT, YNNKEL (reference sequence). This CDR3 is 13 amino acids long. This CDR3 reads CASSQGLAETQYF. The CDR3 DNA is TGTGCCAGCAGCCAGGGGCTAGCGGAGACCCAGTACTTC.

The chain is built from TRBV27 and TRBJ1-2; 8 positions agree with TRBD1. The ends lost 6 bases at V and 5 bases at J; junction bases unmatched: 11. From germline, CDR1 is MNHEY and CDR2 SMNVEV (reference sequence). The CDR3 has 15 amino acids. This CDR3 is CASRATGEGGYGYTF. The CDR3 coding sequence is TGTGCCAGCAGGGCGACAGGGGAGGGAGGATATGGCTACACCTTC.

CDR3 loop: CASKFRAGGHSVYNEQFF. CDR3 DNA: TGTGCCAGCAAGTTCCGAGCGGGAGGCCATTCCGTTTACAATGAGCAGTTCTTC. The J gene is TRBJ2-1, the V gene TRBV27, with 9 bases aligning to TRBD2. V trimming: 7 bases; J trimming: 4 bases; junction bases outside the gene matches: 17. Germline CDR1 is MNHEY and CDR2 is SMNVEV (reference sequence). The CDR3 is made up of 18 amino acids.

The gene calls are TRBV4-1 and TRBJ1-2; TRBD1 matches 10 bases. CDR3 length: 15 residues. The V segment lost 1 base and the J segment 4 bases; nucleotides outside the gene matches: 3. CDR1 is MGHRA and CDR2 is YSYEKL in the germline V gene. In nucleotides, the CDR3 is TGCGCCAGCAGCCAAGGGGACAGGGGCCTCTATGGCTACACCTTC. Protein product: CASSQGDRGLYGYTF.

This chain links TRBV5-5 with TRBJ1-1; TRBD1 matches 7 bases. The V and J ends lost 3 bases and 3 bases, in that order; junction bases with no gene match: 2. CDR3 length: 13 residues. Germline CDR1 and CDR2: SGHKS and YYEKEE (reference sequence). The CDR3 protein is CASSYTGDTEAFF. CDR3 in DNA: TGTGCCAGCAGCTATACAGGGGACACTGAAGCTTTCTTT.

The chain employs TRBV10-2 and TRBJ1-1; 7 bases match TRBD1. Germline-derived CDR1 and CDR2 are WSHSY and SAAADI. The CDR3 is 14 residues long. J gave up 7 bases and V 6 bases, and 11 bases lay outside the gene matches. CDR3 DNA sequence: TGCGCCAGCAGCCTCTCCGGGACAGCCGTTGAAGCTTTCTTT. Its protein product is CASSLSGTAVEAFF.

This rearrangement joins TRBV6-1 to TRBJ1-5; 7 bases are a match to TRBD1. The J segment lost 0 bases and the V segment lost 3 bases, leaving 2 bases of the junction unmatched. Per germline, CDR1 MNHNS and CDR2 SASEGT. The CDR3 covers 15 residues. This chain's CDR3 is CASSDGTVSNQPQHF. The CDR3 DNA is TGTGCCAGCAGTGACGGGACAGTTAGCAATCAGCCCCAGCATTTT.

This clone occurred once. This chain joins TRBV19 and TRBJ1-1; a possible D gene is TRBD1 (6 bases). CDR1 and CDR2 from the germline V gene are LNHDA and SQIVND (reference sequence). There are 15 residues in the CDR3. V was trimmed by 4 bases and J by 5 bases, leaving 17 bases between them. DNA of the CDR3: TGTGCCAGTAGTAACGACTACAGGGTTCGAACTGAAGCTTTCTTT. Amino acids: CASSNDYRVRTEAFF.

The chain links TRBV3-1 (or the pseudogene TRBV3-2) to TRBJ2-7, with 14 nucleotides matching TRBD2. There are 15 residues in the CDR3. Germline loops: CDR1 LGHDT, CDR2 YNNKEL (reference sequence). Trimming cost V 4 bases and J 7 bases; bases outside gene matches: 6. The DNA for the CDR3 is TGTGCCAGCAGCCGACTAGCGGGAGGGCCTAGTGAGCAGTACTTC. This codes for CASSRLAGGPSEQYF.